In this sample, the clone carrying this T cell receptor beta chain turned up many times. Its cognate antigen is unknown. TCR beta CDR3 region amplification was performed from RNA transcripts. HTBI primers drove first-round RT-PCR of the TCR CDR3. In TCRdb, the multiplex PCR reads were re-called with MiXCR into one record per CDR3 protein. The data hold 300,000 to 450,000 distinct CDR3 sequences, with around 13% observed a single time. PBMCs were obtained from over 8.5 ml fresh peripheral blood. The data are from a study of T cells in Graves' hyperthyroidism and ophthalmopathy. Study results and caveats: Ophthalmopathy and stable hyperthyroidism were told apart by a 13 V-J model. Blood shared most expanded thyroid clonotypes above 0.001.

The CDR3 spans 16 residues. Germline V gene data show CDR1 as MNHNS and CDR2 as SASEGT. The germline V and J ends were trimmed by 0 bases and 0 bases, with 11 bases remaining between them. The genes are TRBV6-1 and TRBJ1-2; tentatively, D is TRBD1 (5 bases). This TCR was recovered from a woman younger than 45 with Graves' ophthalmopathy. Sequenced sample: blood. The CDR3 sequence is CASSEALLGANYGYTF. The CDR3 DNA is TGTGCCAGCAGTGAAGCGCTCCTAGGGGCTAACTATGGCTACACCTTC.